Following are 23 T cell receptor beta chains from one sample sequenced in a study of T cells in Graves' hyperthyroidism and ophthalmopathy. TCR beta CDR3 regions were amplified from RNA. First-round RT-PCR targeting the TCR CDR3 was performed with the HTBI primer set. One entry per CDR3 protein results from TCRdb running MiXCR on the multiplex PCR reads. The top ten hold roughly 31% of the sample, which has about 680,000 distinct CDR3 sequences, 35% seen once. The sequencing input was blood. The receptors here all came from a woman in her thirties or forties with Graves' hyperthyroidism.

The chain couples TRBV6-2 or TRBV6-3 to TRBJ1-5, with D perhaps TRBD1 (5 bases). CDR1 is MNHEY and CDR2 is SVGEGT in the germline V gene. V was shortened by 4 bases and J by 2 bases, with 18 bases between the two germline ends. This CDR3 has 17 amino acids. CDR3 coding DNA: TGTGCCAGCAGTTGGGGCAGGGCAGGAACGGGCAATCAGCCCCAGCATTTT. It codes for CASSWGRAGTGNQPQHF.

The chain combines TRBV7-2 with TRBJ1-4, with TRBD1 identical over 10 bases. V shed 5 bases, J shed 5 bases, and the junction held 11 bases outside the gene matches. CDR3 size: 17 residues. CDR1 is SGHTA and CDR2 is FQGNSA in the germline V gene. The DNA for the CDR3 is TGTGCCAGCAGCGCCGGGACAGGGGTTGCATCAAATGAAAAACTGTTTTTT. Residues: CASSAGTGVASNEKLFF.

This clonotype has ten or more counts. V and J are TRBV5-4 and TRBJ1-2, with D unclear. Germline loops: CDR1 SGHNT, CDR2 YYREEE (reference sequence). With 0 bases removed from V and 7 bases from J, the gap between germline ends came to 13 bases. The CDR3 length is 14 residues. The DNA of the CDR3 is TGTGCCAGCAGCTTGGCTCTGGTGCGCGGTGGCTACACCTTC. Translated, it gives CASSLALVRGGYTF.

This clonotype was counted between two and nine times. The chain couples TRBV19 to TRBJ1-1, with D unclear. This CDR3 contains 12 residues. Germline CDR1 is LNHDA and CDR2 is SQIVND (reference sequence). V was trimmed by 5 bases and J by 6 bases, leaving 10 bases between them. The CDR3 DNA reads as TGTGCCAGTAGTGATGGGCGGTCTGAAGCTTTCTTT. Amino acids: CASSDGRSEAFF.

This chain joins TRBV2 and TRBJ1-6; D gene unclear. Germline loops: CDR1 SNHLY, CDR2 FYNNEI. The ends were cut back, 6 bases at V and 0 bases at J, with 6 bases in the middle. The CDR3 is made up of 14 amino acids. As DNA, the CDR3 is TGTGCCAGCAGAGGGTCCTCCTATAATTCACCCCTCCACTTT. It yields the protein CASRGSSYNSPLHF. The complete variable domain, with remaining parts taken from reference TRBV2 and TRBJ1-6, reads EPEVTQTPSHQVTQMGQEVILRCVPISNHLYFYWYRQILGQKVEFLVSFYNNEISEKSEIFDDQFSVERPDGSNFTLKIRSTKLEDSAMYFCASRGSSYNSPLHFGNGTRLTVT.

The sample holds one count of this clonotype. CDR3 residues: CASSLGVAGQFF. The CDR3 DNA sequence: TGTGCCAGCAGCTTAGGCGTTGCAGGGCAGTTCTTC. This chain joins TRBV7-9 and TRBJ2-1; D not certain. CDR1 SEHNR and CDR2 FQNEAQ come from the germline V gene (reference sequence). V was cut by 1 base and J by 12 bases, with 10 bases left in between. The CDR3 has 12 amino acids.

The V and J genes are TRBV7-2 and TRBJ2-7; TRBD2 matches at 8 bases. The CDR3 contains 13 residues. Germline V CDR1 and CDR2: SGHTA, FQGNSA. Germline trimming cut 6 bases from V and 7 bases from J; bases unmatched to any gene: 8. The DNA for the CDR3 is TGTGCCAGCAGTTCCTTCGGGGGGGTAGAGCAGTACTTC. It yields the protein CASSSFGGVEQYF.

V usage is TRBV29-1 and J usage is TRBJ1-2, with D possibly TRBD1 on 6 matching bases. V dropped 8 bases and J dropped 5 bases, with 21 bases sitting between them. This CDR3 is built from 14 residues. Germline V gene data show CDR1 as SQVTM and CDR2 as ANQGSEA. The CDR3 sequence: CSSLGGHRPYGYTF. The DNA for the CDR3 is TGCAGCTCCCTCGGGGGCCATCGACCGTATGGCTACACCTTC.

This clonotype occurred a few times. The chain combines TRBV6-5 with TRBJ1-2; 9 bases fit TRBD1. Germline assignment: CDR1 MNHEY and CDR2 SVGAGI. After removal of 2 bases from V and 9 bases from J, the junction contained 7 bases not matched to a gene. The CDR3 extends over 14 amino acids. The CDR3 protein is CASSYLGQGNSYTF. Here the CDR3 DNA reads TGTGCCAGCAGTTACCTCGGACAGGGGAATAGCTACACCTTC.

This clonotype has just a few counts. This chain connects TRBV6-2 or TRBV6-3 to TRBJ2-7; D tentatively reads TRBD1 or TRBD2 (5 bases each). This CDR3 comprises 16 residues. Germline CDR1 reads MNHEY; CDR2 reads SVGEGT. V was clipped by 8 bases and J by 3 bases, with 23 bases between them. CDR3 protein: CASGGRGGGKGYEQYF. CDR3 nucleotide sequence: TGTGCCAGCGGAGGAAGAGGTGGGGGAAAGGGCTACGAGCAGTACTTC.

Comments on this clonotype: A junction end diverges from the germline sequence, so it may reflect a read error. The chain links TRBV7-8 to TRBJ1-4, with 8 positions matching TRBD1. The CDR3 is 15 amino acids. Germline lookup yields CDR1 SGHVS and CDR2 FQNEAQ. CDR3 DNA sequence: TGTGCCAGCAGTGCTTACAGGGGGATGAACGAAAAACTGTCTTTT. It codes for CASSAYRGMNEKLSF.

The chain employs TRBV15 and TRBJ2-7; D is perhaps TRBD2 (5 bases). Between the trimmed V and J ends, which lost 5 bases and 6 bases, there was a span of 20 bases. The length of the CDR3 is 15 residues. The germline gives CDR1 LNHNV, CDR2 YYDKDF (reference sequence). The CDR3 region is CATSSTPLATAEQYF. CDR3 bases: TGTGCCACCAGCTCTACCCCCCTAGCCACAGCCGAGCAGTACTTC.

This clonotype was counted ten times or more. J is TRBJ1-3 and V is TRBV7-2; D is unresolved. Germline V gene sequence: CDR1 SGHTA, CDR2 FQGNSA. This CDR3 comprises 17 residues. V gave up 2 bases and J gave up 1 base, with 15 bases separating them. The CDR3 here is CASSLWTRHLSGNTIYF. In nucleotides, the CDR3 is TGTGCCAGCAGCTTATGGACCCGGCATTTGTCTGGAAACACCATATATTTT.

The gene calls are TRBV6-6 and TRBJ1-1, with unresolved D. Germline-derived CDR1 and CDR2 are MNHNY and SVGAGI (reference sequence). This CDR3 has 15 residues. V lost 2 bases and J 6 bases, leaving 16 bases between the germline ends. In DNA, the CDR3 is TGTGCCAGCAGTTACCGTCCGACACCTCTCGCTGAAGCTTTCTTT. This sequence encodes CASSYRPTPLAEAFF.

In this sample, this clonotype turned up a few times. The chain is built from TRBV30 and TRBJ2-7; maybe TRBD2 (6 bases). Germline V gene data show CDR1 as GTSNPN and CDR2 as SVGIG (reference sequence). The germline V and J ends were trimmed by 2 bases and 4 bases, with 6 bases remaining between them. The CDR3 consists of 11 residues. CDR3 in amino acids: CAWSLAYEQYF. The CDR3 DNA sequence: TGTGCCTGGAGTCTAGCGTACGAGCAGTACTTC.

This chain links TRBV15 with TRBJ2-3; D is possibly TRBD1 (6 bases). CDR3 length equals 15 residues. Trimming shortened V by 1 base and J by 6 bases, and 14 bases separated the two germline ends. CDR1 is LNHNV and CDR2 is YYDKDF in the germline V gene (reference sequence). The CDR3 DNA follows: TGTGCCACCAGCAGAGGGCAGGGGTCACGGGATACGCAGTATTTT. Residues: CATSRGQGSRDTQYF.

This clonotype was found a few times. The chain employs TRBV20-1 and TRBJ2-7; 9 nucleotides align to TRBD2. Germline CDR1 is DFQATT and CDR2 is SNEGSKA (reference sequence). The ends lost 3 bases at V and 2 bases at J; junction bases unmatched: 14. CDR3 length equals 17 residues. CDR3 in DNA: TGCAGTGCTAGGATTAGCGGGAGAAGCTGGCCAACCTACGAGCAGTACTTC. Protein sequence: CSARISGRSWPTYEQYF.

The chain carries TRBV9 and TRBJ1-4; 10 positions match TRBD1. The CDR3 is 15 residues long. V lost 5 bases and J lost 8; bases outside the gene matches: 9. Per the germline V gene, CDR1 is SGDLS and CDR2 is YYNGEE. CDR3 loop: CASSFTDRGGEKLFF. The CDR3 nucleotides are TGTGCCAGCAGTTTCACGGACAGGGGGGGCGAAAAACTGTTTTTT.

This clonotype showed up many times. The chain uses TRBV2 and TRBJ1-2; no definite D call. The CDR3 has 16 residues. Between the trimmed V and J ends, which lost 5 bases and 1 base, there was a span of 17 bases. The germline gives CDR1 SNHLY, CDR2 FYNNEI. CDR3 sequence reads: CASSNARPEDNYGYTF. CDR3 coding DNA: TGTGCCAGCAGTAATGCACGCCCCGAGGATAACTATGGCTACACCTTC.

The chain uses TRBV7-8 and TRBJ2-1; D unresolved. CDR3 length: 13 residues. Between the trimmed V and J ends, which lost 5 bases and 2 bases, there was a span of 7 bases. Germline V CDR1 and CDR2: SGHVS, FQNEAQ. DNA of the CDR3: TGTGCCAGCAGCCCAGAAACCTACAATGAGCAGTTCTTC. Translation gives CASSPETYNEQFF.

As to this clonotype: With a much larger clone just one base away, this may be a read error. The chain uses TRBV7-9 and TRBJ1-5, with a possible D match to TRBD1 (5 bases). CDR3 length: 15 amino acids. Germline V gives CDR1 SEHNR, CDR2 FQNEAQ (reference sequence). Between the trimmed V and J ends, which lost 4 bases and 4 bases, there was a span of 14 bases. This chain's CDR3 is CASSSGPEANQPQHF. In nucleotides, the CDR3 is TGTGCCAGCAGCTCAGGGCCAGAAGCTAATCAGCCCCAGCATTTT.

This clonotype was seen at least ten times. This chain links TRBV7-9 with TRBJ1-1; D is unresolved. V gave up 5 bases and J gave up 4 bases, with 11 bases separating them. Germline V gene sequence: CDR1 SEHNR, CDR2 FQNEAQ (reference sequence). The CDR3 totals 13 residues. The chain's CDR3 is CASSAELATEAFF. In nucleotides, the CDR3 is TGTGCCAGCAGCGCAGAGTTGGCCACTGAAGCTTTCTTT.

With regard to this clonotype: This sequence may be a read error, since a much larger clone differs from it by one base. The chain couples TRBV10-3 to TRBJ1-2, with 8 bases identical to TRBD1. Unmatched junction bases numbered 6, after V lost 5 bases and J lost 4 bases. The germline CDR1 and CDR2 sequences are ENHRY and SYGVKD. This CDR3 region has 14 residues. CDR3 sequence: CAISPWTGLYGYTF. The CDR3 DNA reads as TGTGCCATCAGTCCCTGGACAGGGCTCTATGGCTACACCTTC.